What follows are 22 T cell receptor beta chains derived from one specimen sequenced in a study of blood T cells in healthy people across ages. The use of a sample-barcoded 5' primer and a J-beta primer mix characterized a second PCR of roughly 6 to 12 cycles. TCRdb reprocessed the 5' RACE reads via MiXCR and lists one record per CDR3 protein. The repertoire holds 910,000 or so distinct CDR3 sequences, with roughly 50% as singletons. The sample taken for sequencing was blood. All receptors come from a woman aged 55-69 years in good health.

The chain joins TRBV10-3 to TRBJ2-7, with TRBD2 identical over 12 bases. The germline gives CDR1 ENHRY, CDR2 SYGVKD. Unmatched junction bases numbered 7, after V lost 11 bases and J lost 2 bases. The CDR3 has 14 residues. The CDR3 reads CASGASGRAYEQYF. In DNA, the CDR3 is TGTGCCTCGGGTGCTAGCGGGAGGGCCTACGAGCAGTACTTC.

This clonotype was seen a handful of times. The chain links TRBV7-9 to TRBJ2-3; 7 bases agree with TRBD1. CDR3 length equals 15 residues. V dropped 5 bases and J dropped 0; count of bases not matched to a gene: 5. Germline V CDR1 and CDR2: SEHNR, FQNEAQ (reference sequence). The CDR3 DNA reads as TGTGCCAGCAGCCCTGGGACAGTTAGCACAGATACGCAGTATTTT. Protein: CASSPGTVSTDTQYF.

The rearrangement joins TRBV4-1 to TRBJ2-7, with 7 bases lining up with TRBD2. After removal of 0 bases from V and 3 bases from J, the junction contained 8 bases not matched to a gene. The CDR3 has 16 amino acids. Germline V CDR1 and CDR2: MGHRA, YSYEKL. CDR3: CASSQDLAGTNYEQYF. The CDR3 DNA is TGCGCCAGCAGCCAAGATCTAGCCGGGACTAACTACGAGCAGTACTTC.

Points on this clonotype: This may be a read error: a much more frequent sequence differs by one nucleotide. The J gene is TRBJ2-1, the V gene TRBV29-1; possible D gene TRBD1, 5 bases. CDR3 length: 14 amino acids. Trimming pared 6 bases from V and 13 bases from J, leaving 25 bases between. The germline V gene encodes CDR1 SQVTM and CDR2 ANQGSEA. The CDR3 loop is CSVTTAFGVLTQFF. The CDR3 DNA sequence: TGCAGCGTCACGACAGCCTTTGGAGTTTTGACCCAGTTCTTC.

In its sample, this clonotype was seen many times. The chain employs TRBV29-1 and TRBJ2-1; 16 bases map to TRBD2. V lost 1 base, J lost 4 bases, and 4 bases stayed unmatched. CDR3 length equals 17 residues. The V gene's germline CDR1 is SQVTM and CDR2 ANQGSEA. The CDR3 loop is CSVEGRGLAGGYNEQFF. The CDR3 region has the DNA TGCAGCGTTGAAGGAAGGGGACTAGCGGGAGGGTACAATGAGCAGTTCTTC.

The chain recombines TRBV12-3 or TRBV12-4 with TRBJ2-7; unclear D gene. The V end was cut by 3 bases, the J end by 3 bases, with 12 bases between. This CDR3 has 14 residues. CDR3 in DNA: TGTGCCAGCAGTTTGCGGCGGAGTCACTACGAGCAGTACTTC. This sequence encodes CASSLRRSHYEQYF.

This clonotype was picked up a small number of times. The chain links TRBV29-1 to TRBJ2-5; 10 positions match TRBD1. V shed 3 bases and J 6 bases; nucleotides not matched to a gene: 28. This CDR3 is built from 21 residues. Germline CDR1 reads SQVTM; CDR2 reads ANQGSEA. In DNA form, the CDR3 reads TGCAGCGTTGAGGGGACAGGGGCCCCAACCGATCTAGCGGTCCTAGGGAAGACCCAGTACTTC. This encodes CSVEGTGAPTDLAVLGKTQYF. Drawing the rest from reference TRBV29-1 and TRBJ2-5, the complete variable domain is SAVISQKPSRDICQRGTSLTIQCQVDSQVTMMFWYRQQPGQSLTLIATANQGSEATYESGFVIDKFPISRPNLTFSTLTVSNMSPEDSSIYLCSVEGTGAPTDLAVLGKTQYFGPGTRLLVL.

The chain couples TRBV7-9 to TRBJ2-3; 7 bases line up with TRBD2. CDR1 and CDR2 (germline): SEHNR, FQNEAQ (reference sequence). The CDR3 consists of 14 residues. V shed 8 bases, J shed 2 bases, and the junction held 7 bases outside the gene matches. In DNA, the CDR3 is TGTGCCAGCGACCCTAGCGGCCACACAGATACGCAGTATTTT. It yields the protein CASDPSGHTDTQYF.

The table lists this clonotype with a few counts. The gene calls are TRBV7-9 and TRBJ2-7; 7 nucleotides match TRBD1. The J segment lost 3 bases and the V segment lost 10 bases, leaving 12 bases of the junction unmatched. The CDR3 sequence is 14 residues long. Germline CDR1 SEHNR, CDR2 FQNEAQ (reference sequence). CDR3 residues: CATTGAPTLYEQYF. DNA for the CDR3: TGTGCCACCACAGGGGCCCCAACACTCTACGAGCAGTACTTC. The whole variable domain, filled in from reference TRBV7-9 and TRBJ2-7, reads DTGVSQNPRHKITKRGQNVTFRCDPISEHNRLYWYRQTLGQGPEFLTYFQNEAQLEKSRLLSDRFSAERPKGSFSTLEIQRTEQGDSAMYLCATTGAPTLYEQYFGPGTRLTVT.

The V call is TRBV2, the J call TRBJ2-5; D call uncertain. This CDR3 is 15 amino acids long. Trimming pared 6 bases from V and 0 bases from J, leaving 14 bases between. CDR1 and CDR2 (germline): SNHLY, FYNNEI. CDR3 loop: CASRGHPTHQETQYF. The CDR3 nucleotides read TGTGCCAGCAGGGGTCACCCGACCCACCAAGAGACCCAGTACTTC.

DNA for the CDR3: TGTGCCAGCAGCACCCTAGCGGGAGAGCAGTTCTTC. It codes for CASSTLAGEQFF. V usage is TRBV7-3 and J usage is TRBJ2-1; TRBD2 matches 9 bases. Unmatched junction bases numbered 3, after V lost 5 bases and J lost 10 bases. CDR3 length equals 12 residues. CDR1 and CDR2 (germline): SGHTA, FQGTGA.

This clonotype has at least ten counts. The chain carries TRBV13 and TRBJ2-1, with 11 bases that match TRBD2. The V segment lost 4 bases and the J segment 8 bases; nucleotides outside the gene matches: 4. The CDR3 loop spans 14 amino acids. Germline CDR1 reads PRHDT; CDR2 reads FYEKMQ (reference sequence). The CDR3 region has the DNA TGTGCCAGCAGCTCCCTACTAGCGGGAGATGAGCAGTTCTTC. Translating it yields CASSSLLAGDEQFF.

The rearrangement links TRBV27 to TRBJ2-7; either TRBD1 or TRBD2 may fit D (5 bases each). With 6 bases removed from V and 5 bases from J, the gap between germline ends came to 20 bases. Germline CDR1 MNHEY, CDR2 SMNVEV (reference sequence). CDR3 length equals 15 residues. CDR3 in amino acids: CASSHFMGVGNEQYF. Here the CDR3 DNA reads TGTGCCAGCAGCCACTTTATGGGGGTTGGAAACGAGCAGTACTTC.

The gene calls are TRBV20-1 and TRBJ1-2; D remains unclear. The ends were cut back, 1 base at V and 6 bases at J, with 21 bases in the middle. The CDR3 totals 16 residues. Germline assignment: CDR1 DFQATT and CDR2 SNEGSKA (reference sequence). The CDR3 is CSARVLLRRTEDGYTF. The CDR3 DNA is TGCAGTGCTAGAGTATTACTGCGACGGACCGAGGATGGCTACACCTTC.

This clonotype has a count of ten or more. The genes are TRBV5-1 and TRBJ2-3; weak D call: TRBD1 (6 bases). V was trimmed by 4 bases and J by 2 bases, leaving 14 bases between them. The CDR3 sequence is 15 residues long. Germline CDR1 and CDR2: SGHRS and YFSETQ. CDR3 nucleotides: TGCGCCAGCAGCCCCCAACAGGGACCCACAGATACGCAGTATTTT. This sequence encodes CASSPQQGPTDTQYF.

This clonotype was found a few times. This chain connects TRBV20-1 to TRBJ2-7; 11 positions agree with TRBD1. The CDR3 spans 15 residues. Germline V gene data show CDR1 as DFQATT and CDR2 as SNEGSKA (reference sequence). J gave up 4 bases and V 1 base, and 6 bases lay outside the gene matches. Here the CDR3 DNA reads TGCAGTGCTAGAGGGGGGACAGGGGGAGAATACGAGCAGTACTTC. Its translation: CSARGGTGGEYEQYF.

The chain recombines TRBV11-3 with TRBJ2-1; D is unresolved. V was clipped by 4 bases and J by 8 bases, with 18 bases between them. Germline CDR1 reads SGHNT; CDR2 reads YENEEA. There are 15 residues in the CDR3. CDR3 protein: CASSSTVGGFHEQFF. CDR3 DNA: TGTGCCAGCAGCTCCACGGTGGGTGGCTTCCATGAGCAGTTCTTC.

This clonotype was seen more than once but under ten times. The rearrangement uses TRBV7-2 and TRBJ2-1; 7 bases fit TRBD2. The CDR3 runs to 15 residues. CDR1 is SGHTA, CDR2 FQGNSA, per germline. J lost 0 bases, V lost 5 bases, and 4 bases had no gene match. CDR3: CASSQIAGSYNEQFF. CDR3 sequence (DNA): TGTGCCAGCAGCCAAATAGCGGGCTCCTACAATGAGCAGTTCTTC.

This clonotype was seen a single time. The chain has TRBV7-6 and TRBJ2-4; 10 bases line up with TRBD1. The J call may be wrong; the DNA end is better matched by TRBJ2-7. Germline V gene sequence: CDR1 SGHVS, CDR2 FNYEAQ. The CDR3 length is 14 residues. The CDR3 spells CASSLRWDRGEQYF. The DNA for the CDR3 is TGTGCCAGCAGCTTAAGGTGGGACAGGGGCGAGCAGTACTTC.

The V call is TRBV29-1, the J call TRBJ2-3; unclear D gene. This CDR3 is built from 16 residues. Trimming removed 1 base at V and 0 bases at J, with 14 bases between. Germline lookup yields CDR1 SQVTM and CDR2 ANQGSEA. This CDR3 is CSVEGRLYTSTDTQYF. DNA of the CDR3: TGCAGCGTTGAAGGCCGACTCTACACTAGCACAGATACGCAGTATTTT.

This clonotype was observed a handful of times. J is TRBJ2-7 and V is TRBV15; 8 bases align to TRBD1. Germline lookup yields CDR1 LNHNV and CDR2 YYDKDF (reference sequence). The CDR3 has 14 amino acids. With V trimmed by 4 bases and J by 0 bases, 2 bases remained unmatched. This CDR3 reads CATSTQGASYEQYF. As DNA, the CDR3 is TGTGCCACCAGCACTCAGGGGGCCTCCTACGAGCAGTACTTC.

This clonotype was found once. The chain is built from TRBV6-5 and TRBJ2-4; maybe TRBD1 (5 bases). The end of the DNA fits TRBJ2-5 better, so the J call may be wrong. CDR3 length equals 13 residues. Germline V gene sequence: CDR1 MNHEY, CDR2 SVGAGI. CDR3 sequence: CASSYDSTETQYF. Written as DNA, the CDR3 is TGTGCCAGCAGTTACGACAGCACAGAGACCCAGTACTTC.